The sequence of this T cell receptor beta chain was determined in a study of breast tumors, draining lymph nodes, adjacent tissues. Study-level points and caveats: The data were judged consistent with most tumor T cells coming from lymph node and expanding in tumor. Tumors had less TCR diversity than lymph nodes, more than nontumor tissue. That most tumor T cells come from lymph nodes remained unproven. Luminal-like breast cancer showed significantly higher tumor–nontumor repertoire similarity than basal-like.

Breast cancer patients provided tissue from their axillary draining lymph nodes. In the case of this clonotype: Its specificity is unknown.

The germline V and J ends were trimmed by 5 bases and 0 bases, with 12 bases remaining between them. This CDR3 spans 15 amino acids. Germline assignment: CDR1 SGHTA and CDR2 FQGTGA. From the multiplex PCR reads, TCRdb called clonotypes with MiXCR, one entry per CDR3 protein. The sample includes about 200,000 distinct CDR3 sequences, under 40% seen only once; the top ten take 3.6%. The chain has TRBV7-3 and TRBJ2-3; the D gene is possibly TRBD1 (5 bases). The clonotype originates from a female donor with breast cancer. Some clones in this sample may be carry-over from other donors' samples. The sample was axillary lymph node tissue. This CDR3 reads CASSLSQVSTDTQYF. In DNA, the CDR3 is TGTGCCAGCAGCCTTTCACAGGTTAGCACAGATACGCAGTATTTT.